These 30 T cell receptor beta chains came from one sample sequenced in a study of T cell changes during pregnancy in multiple sclerosis. Sequencing used immunoSEQ multiplex PCR; TCRdb keeps in-frame clones, though not all of them. The sample includes approximately 120,000 clones, 95% to 98% seen only once; the top ten take 0.44%. The source was peripheral blood, collected after pregnancy. These receptors came from a female donor with multiple sclerosis, enrolled in a pregnancy study.

CDR3 amino acids: CAISGHEYTEAFF. In DNA, the CDR3 is TGTGCCATTTCAGGACACGAGTACACTGAAGCTTTCTTT. V usage is TRBV2 and J usage is TRBJ1-1, with D perhaps matching TRBD1 (5 bases). There are 13 residues in the CDR3. Trimming cost V 10 bases and J 3 bases, with 15 bases left between them. Germline CDR1 SNHLY, CDR2 FYNNEI. The entire variable domain, with the rest obtained from reference TRBV2 and TRBJ1-1, is as follows: EPEVTQTPSHQVTQMGQEVILRCVPISNHLYFYWYRQILGQKVEFLVSFYNNEISEKSEIFDDQFSVERPDGSNFTLKIRSTKLEDSAMYFCAISGHEYTEAFFGQGTRLTVV.

The chain links TRBV21-1 to TRBJ2-3; whether TRBD2, the table's D call, matches the DNA was not checked. TRBV21-1 is annotated as a pseudogene. The CDR3 is 15 residues long. The CDR3 sequence is CASSCEMKDTDTQYF. CDR3 nucleotides: TGTGCCAGCAGCTGTGAGATGAAAGACACAGATACGCAGTATTTT.

The chain carries TRBV15 and TRBJ1-4, with a possible D match to TRBD1 (6 bases). CDR1 and CDR2 from the germline V gene are LNHNV and YYDKDF (reference sequence). V lost 0 bases and J 7 bases, leaving 15 bases between the germline ends. The CDR3 runs to 16 residues. The CDR3, as DNA: TGTGCCACCAGCAGAGATGGGACACATCCAACTGAAAAACTGTTTTTT. Its protein product is CATSRDGTHPTEKLFF.

CDR3 sequence: CASRTGGNEKLFF. For the CDR3, the DNA is TGTGCCAGCAGGACAGGGGGGAATGAAAAACTGTTTTTT. The rearrangement uses TRBV28 and TRBJ1-4, with 9 positions matching TRBD1. The CDR3 consists of 13 residues. Trimming at V came to 6 bases and at J to 5 bases, leaving 1 base not matched to a gene. The germline gives CDR1 MDHEN, CDR2 SYDVKM.

The V and J genes are TRBV11-3 and TRBJ2-2; 14 bases map to TRBD2. CDR3 length: 17 residues. V gave up 2 bases and J gave up 5 bases; unmatched junction bases: 4. Germline values: CDR1 SGHNT, CDR2 YENEEA. The CDR3 is CASSLTRLAGGTGELFF. CDR3 DNA: TGTGCCAGCAGCTTAACTCGACTAGCGGGAGGGACCGGGGAGCTGTTTTTT.

The chain couples TRBV28 to TRBJ1-5, with a weak D call TRBD1 (5 bases). CDR3 length: 15 residues. Trimming removed 5 bases from V and 0 bases from J, with 11 bases in between. Germline CDR1 and CDR2: MDHEN and SYDVKM. CDR3 amino acids: CASSPGGNSNQPQHF. The CDR3 bases are TGTGCCAGCAGTCCGGGGGGGAATAGCAATCAGCCCCAGCATTTT.

The rearrangement uses TRBV19 and TRBJ2-3, with 13 bases aligning to TRBD2. J lost 7 bases, V lost 3 bases, and 10 bases had no gene match. This CDR3 is built from 17 residues. Germline V gives CDR1 LNHDA, CDR2 SQIVND (reference sequence). CDR3 sequence: CASSIPRTSGSVHTQYF. For the CDR3, the DNA is TGTGCCAGTAGTATCCCCAGGACTAGCGGGAGTGTACATACGCAGTATTTT.

The rearrangement links TRBV19 to TRBJ2-4; 7 bases match TRBD1. This CDR3 region has 14 residues. V gave up 2 bases and J gave up 9 bases; unmatched junction bases: 7. CDR1 is LNHDA, CDR2 SQIVND, per germline (reference sequence). CDR3 sequence (DNA): TGTGCCAGTAGTATAAGGCCCCGGGACAGCATTCAGTACTTC. Residues: CASSIRPRDSIQYF. Supplemented by reference TRBV19 and TRBJ2-4, the full variable domain reads DGGITQSPKYLFRKEGQNVTLSCEQNLNHDAMYWYRQDPGQGLRLIYYSQIVNDFQKGDIAEGYSVSREKKESFPLTVTSAQKNPTAFYLCASSIRPRDSIQYFGAGTRLSVL.

The genes are TRBV7-9 and TRBJ1-2, with TRBD1 as a possible D gene (6 bases). CDR3 length: 15 residues. Germline V gives CDR1 SEHNR, CDR2 FQNEAQ (reference sequence). The germline V and J ends were trimmed by 1 base and 4 bases, with 13 bases remaining between them. CDR3: CASSLVGTQIYGYTF. The CDR3 coding sequence is TGTGCCAGCAGCTTAGTGGGGACACAGATCTATGGCTACACCTTC.

The gene calls are TRBV11-2 and TRBJ2-1, with 12 nucleotides matching TRBD2. CDR3 length: 16 residues. Germline V gene data show CDR1 as SGHAT and CDR2 as FQNNGV. Losses at the gene ends were 3 bases for V and 5 bases for J; bases not matched to a gene: 5. In nucleotides, the CDR3 is TGTGCCAGCAGCTTCAGACTAGCGGGAGTCGACAATGAGCAGTTCTTC. Translated, it gives CASSFRLAGVDNEQFF.

V and J are TRBV15 and TRBJ2-5, with no clear D. There are 14 residues in the CDR3. Germline CDR1 is LNHNV and CDR2 is YYDKDF (reference sequence). Trimming cost V 3 bases and J 5 bases, with 13 bases left between them. CDR3 sequence: CATSRPSVAETQYF. The CDR3 nucleotides are TGTGCCACCAGCAGGCCGTCTGTGGCTGAGACCCAGTACTTC.

As to this clone: At one boundary the junction diverges from the germline segment, which might be a read error. The chain is built from TRBV7-7 and TRBJ2-5; TRBD1 matches at 9 bases. Germline lookup yields CDR1 SSHAT and CDR2 FNYEAQ (reference sequence). The CDR3 spans 15 residues. The CDR3: CASSSWDRAKETQYF. For the CDR3, the DNA is TGTGCTAGCAGCTCCTGGGACAGGGCAAAAGAGACCCAGTACTTC.

The chain couples TRBV27 to TRBJ2-2; 7 positions match TRBD2. This CDR3 contains 16 residues. Germline-derived CDR1 and CDR2 are MNHEY and SMNVEV (reference sequence). Trimming removed 6 bases from V and 5 bases from J; junction bases left unmatched: 12. The CDR3 here is CASSYSAGVKTGELFF. DNA of the CDR3: TGTGCCAGCAGCTACTCTGCGGGAGTGAAAACCGGGGAGCTGTTTTTT.

The gene calls are TRBV4-3 and TRBJ2-7, with 7 positions matching TRBD1. In germline, CDR1 is LGHNA, CDR2 YSLEER. This CDR3 has 16 residues. V gave up 3 bases and J gave up 1 base; unmatched junction bases: 9. CDR3 region: CASSHAMGQSSYEQYF. CDR3 sequence (DNA): TGCGCCAGCAGCCATGCAATGGGACAGTCGTCCTACGAGCAGTACTTC.

The V call is TRBV9, the J call TRBJ2-1, with 9 bases aligning to TRBD2. CDR1 SGDLS and CDR2 YYNGEE come from the germline V gene. Trimming cost V 4 bases and J 7 bases; bases outside gene matches: 9. The CDR3 is made up of 15 amino acids. This chain's CDR3 is CASSLKAGGRNEQFF. CDR3 DNA: TGTGCCAGCAGCCTCAAAGCGGGAGGACGTAATGAGCAGTTCTTC.

This sequence joins TRBV5-1 and TRBJ2-1; 11 bases align to TRBD2. V lost 4 bases and J lost 6; bases outside the gene matches: 12. Germline values: CDR1 SGHRS, CDR2 YFSETQ. The CDR3 has 17 residues. The CDR3 coding sequence is TGCGCCAGCAGCCCGGGACTAGCGGTTCGAGAGGGCAATGAGCAGTTCTTC. As protein: CASSPGLAVREGNEQFF.

The V and J genes are TRBV9 and TRBJ2-7; 10 bases agree with TRBD2. After removal of 0 bases from V and 6 bases from J, the junction contained 9 bases not matched to a gene. CDR3 length equals 16 residues. CDR1 is SGDLS, CDR2 YYNGEE, per germline. CDR3 in DNA: TGTGCCAGCAGCGTAGGGCCCACTAGCGGGAAGGGCGAGCAGTACTTC. Translating it yields CASSVGPTSGKGEQYF.

This clone was counted once. The chain combines TRBV13 with TRBJ2-3, with 9 bases matching TRBD1. Germline values: CDR1 PRHDT, CDR2 FYEKMQ (reference sequence). The length of the CDR3 is 14 residues. The junction had 3 bases not matched to a gene; V was cut back by 4 bases and J by 4 bases. This chain's CDR3 is CASSYRGQADTQYF. CDR3 coding DNA: TGTGCCAGCAGCTACAGGGGGCAGGCAGATACGCAGTATTTT.

This chain links TRBV10-3 with TRBJ2-1, with no clear D. The CDR3 loop spans 12 amino acids. The V gene lost 7 bases and the J gene lost 0 bases, with 4 bases spanning the gap. CDR1 is ENHRY, CDR2 SYGVKD, per germline. The CDR3 bases are TGTGCCATCATAAACTCCTACAATGAGCAGTTCTTC. Translation gives CAIINSYNEQFF.

This chain connects TRBV27 to TRBJ2-3, with a tentative D call TRBD1 (5 bases). V shed 9 bases and J shed 2 bases, with 15 bases lying between them. Germline V lookup: CDR1 MNHEY, CDR2 SMNVEV (reference sequence). The CDR3 is made up of 14 amino acids. The CDR3, as DNA: TGTGCCAGTTCTTTCAGGGTCCCCACAGATACGCAGTATTTT. This translates into CASSFRVPTDTQYF.

V usage is TRBV7-2 and J usage is TRBJ1-3; tentative D call: TRBD1 (5 bases). Germline V gives CDR1 SGHTA, CDR2 FQGNSA. Between the trimmed V and J ends, which lost 5 bases and 3 bases, there was a span of 17 bases. The CDR3 length is 16 residues. This CDR3 is CASSPMRGSYGNTIYF. The CDR3 DNA reads TGTGCCAGCAGCCCTATGCGGGGGAGTTATGGAAACACCATATATTTT. The full variable domain, rest sourced from reference TRBV7-2 and TRBJ1-3, is GAGVSQSPSNKVTEKGKDVELRCDPISGHTALYWYRQSLGQGLEFLIYFQGNSAPDKSGLPSDRFSAERTGGSVSTLTIQRTQQEDSAVYLCASSPMRGSYGNTIYFGEGSWLTVV.

The chain recombines TRBV5-4 with TRBJ2-5; D call uncertain. Germline loops: CDR1 SGHNT, CDR2 YYREEE (reference sequence). The CDR3 runs to 13 residues. Deletions cut 0 bases from V and 4 bases from J, with 7 bases between. CDR3 sequence reads: CASSLGLAETQYF. The DNA for the CDR3 is TGTGCCAGCAGCTTGGGACTGGCAGAGACCCAGTACTTC. Based on the CDR3 plus reference TRBV5-4 and TRBJ2-5, the full variable domain is ETGVTQSPTHLIKTRGQQVTLRCSSQSGHNTVSWYQQALGQGPQFIFQYYREEENGRGNFPPRFSGLQFPNYSSELNVNALELDDSALYLCASSLGLAETQYFGPGTRLLVL.

V gene TRBV6-6 combines with J gene TRBJ2-7; no clear D. Germline assignment: CDR1 MNHNY and CDR2 SVGAGI (reference sequence). V dropped 2 bases and J dropped 2 bases, with 13 bases sitting between them. The CDR3 has 15 residues. CDR3 region: CASSYSRKVTYEQYF. The CDR3 nucleotides read TGTGCCAGCAGTTACAGCAGGAAGGTGACCTACGAGCAGTACTTC.

The chain combines TRBV6-5 with TRBJ1-2; 9 nucleotides match TRBD1. With V trimmed by 3 bases and J by 12 bases, 5 bases remained unmatched. CDR1 and CDR2 from the germline V gene are MNHEY and SVGAGI. The CDR3 runs 12 residues. The CDR3 bases are TGTGCCAGCAGTTATACAGGGGGCGCAAACACCTTC. This sequence encodes CASSYTGGANTF.

Remarks on this clone: Its ends do not fully match the called genes, so a read error is possible. The rearrangement joins TRBV15 to TRBJ1-2; TRBD1 matches 7 bases. The CDR3 has 12 residues. Germline loops: CDR1 LNHNV, CDR2 YYDKDF (reference sequence). CDR3 region: CATSRGDRATAF. CDR3 DNA sequence: TGTGCCACCAGCAGGGGTGACAGGGCTACAGCCTTC. The full variable domain, in which reference TRBV15 and TRBJ1-2 provide the parts outside the CDR3, is DAMVIQNPRYQVTQFGKPVTLSCSQTLNHNVMYWYQQKSSQAPKLLFHYYDKDFNNEADTPDNFQSRRPNTSFCFLDIRSPGLGDTAMYLCATSRGDRATAFGSGTRLTVV.

The J gene is TRBJ2-7, the V gene TRBV29-1; no firm D call. This CDR3 comprises 13 residues. From germline, CDR1 is SQVTM and CDR2 ANQGSEA. Trimming pared 4 bases from V and 3 bases from J, leaving 13 bases between. The CDR3 loop is CSVAPARGYEQYF. CDR3 coding DNA: TGCAGCGTTGCCCCGGCAAGAGGCTACGAGCAGTACTTC.

Only one count was recorded for this clone. The CDR3 sequence: CASSVESVASEQYF. DNA for the CDR3: TGTGCCAGCAGCGTAGAATCTGTGGCTAGCGAGCAGTACTTC. J is TRBJ2-7 and V is TRBV9; D gene uncertain. The CDR3 is 14 amino acids. The V and J ends lost 0 bases and 6 bases respectively, with 13 bases between them. CDR1 and CDR2 (germline): SGDLS, YYNGEE.

The chain uses TRBV5-1 and TRBJ2-2; a weak D match, TRBD2 (5 bases). This CDR3 is built from 15 residues. V gave up 1 base and J gave up 1 base, with 8 bases separating them. Germline values: CDR1 SGHRS, CDR2 YFSETQ. CDR3 sequence: CASSLWTQNTGELFF. The CDR3 DNA is TGCGCCAGCAGCTTGTGGACTCAGAACACCGGGGAGCTGTTTTTT.

V gene TRBV2 combines with J gene TRBJ1-1, with 7 bases identical to TRBD1. Germline V lookup: CDR1 SNHLY, CDR2 FYNNEI. The CDR3 totals 16 residues. The ends lost 5 bases at V and 0 bases at J; junction bases unmatched: 9. CDR3 protein: CASSQEGAPLNTEAFF. The CDR3 nucleotides read TGTGCCAGCAGTCAGGAGGGGGCTCCCCTGAACACTGAAGCTTTCTTT.

This chain uses TRBV6-5 with TRBJ2-5; 7 bases map to TRBD1. After removal of 6 bases from V and 5 bases from J, the junction contained 9 bases not matched to a gene. CDR3 size: 14 residues. Germline V gene lookup returns CDR1 MNHEY and CDR2 SVGAGI. The CDR3 bases are TGTGCCAGCAGCCGTGACAGGGCGGTTGAGACCCAGTACTTC. Residues: CASSRDRAVETQYF.